The 3 T cell receptor beta chains listed next were all sequenced from one sample in a study of shared clonotypes between healthy human individuals. Libraries were prepared by immunoSEQ multiplex PCR; TCRdb keeps only in-frame clonotypes and omits some of them. The profile shows 980,000 or so clones, 70% to 85% of them singletons. Sequenced: memory CD4+ T cells sorted from blood. Documented subset: CD45RA-negative fraction. The receptors come from a young man in good health.

The V gene is TRBV28, the J gene TRBJ2-6; D ambiguous. Per germline, CDR1 MDHEN and CDR2 SYDVKM. This CDR3 contains 13 residues. The V end was cut by 8 bases, the J end by 2 bases, with 7 bases between. Here the CDR3 reads CASGMAGANVLTF. Written as DNA, the CDR3 is TGTGCCAGCGGGATGGCTGGGGCCAACGTCCTGACTTTC.

The chain has TRBV4-3 and TRBJ2-3; 9 bases align to TRBD2. Germline-derived CDR1 and CDR2 are LGHNA and YSLEER. Trimming removed 4 bases from V and 4 bases from J; junction bases left unmatched: 9. This CDR3 comprises 16 residues. The CDR3 nucleotides are TGCGCCAGCAGCCGAATCTATAGCGGGAGATCAGATACGCAGTATTTT. Translation gives CASSRIYSGRSDTQYF.

The genes are TRBV29-1 and TRBJ2-1; no clear D gene. This CDR3 has 14 amino acids. V shed 7 bases and J shed 4 bases, with 17 bases lying between them. Germline V gene sequence: CDR1 SQVTM, CDR2 ANQGSEA. The CDR3 loop is CSAVTSFGYNEQFF. The DNA of the CDR3 is TGCAGCGCTGTCACTTCATTTGGGTACAATGAGCAGTTCTTC.